This T cell receptor (beta chain) is drawn from a study of response to subunit inactivated influenza vaccine. Study-level results: Authors proposed each seasonal influenza vaccination draws in few new T cells.

Trimming removed 6 bases from V and 5 bases from J; junction bases left unmatched: 13. The CDR3 extends over 16 amino acids. TCRdb re-called the RT-PCR reads with MiXCR, one entry per CDR3 protein. The profile shows fewer than 750,000 distinct CDR3 sequences, 11% to 15% of them singletons. This clonotype was seen repeatedly, ten times or more. Its antigen is unknown. The receptor was derived from a man aged 50 or older who received an inactivated influenza vaccine. The source material was PBMCs from blood, sampled approximately 12 days after vaccination. The chain has TRBV12-3 or TRBV12-4 and TRBJ2-1; TRBD1 aligns across 7 bases. CDR3 region: CASSNKGAAGNNEQFF. CDR3 nucleotide sequence: TGTGCCAGCAGCAATAAGGGGGCGGCCGGAAACAATGAGCAGTTCTTC.